These 24 T cell receptor beta chains were sequenced from one sample in a study of tumor-infiltrating lymphocytes in primary liver carcinoma. Total RNA and DNA came together from approximately 20-30 mg of bulk tissue without cell sorting. With a constant-region primer, TCR beta cDNA was made from approximately 510 ng of total RNA. Libraries of TCR beta came from three nested multiplex PCR rounds with slightly modified ARM-PCR. The first two PCR rounds, roughly 9 cycles each, used TRBV1-TRBV30 forward primers and a C-beta reverse primer. MiXCR, run by TCRdb on the multiplex PCR reads, gives a single entry per CDR3 protein. The sample holds 60,000 or so distinct CDR3 sequences; about two thirds are singletons and the top ten take approximately 52%. Sequencing input: liver tumor tissue from sampling region 2. As for subset: tumor region T2, inferior pole. The receptors derive from a man between 35 and 55 years old with primary liver carcinoma and hepatitis B virus infection.

Regarding this clonotype: Germline is not matched at one junction end, which may reflect a read error. The rearrangement links TRBV4-1 to TRBJ2-3; TRBD2 matches 10 bases. This CDR3 spans 18 amino acids. From germline, CDR1 is MGHRA and CDR2 YSYEKL. In nucleotides, the CDR3 is TGTGTCAGCAACCAAGTGGCGCTTCTAGCGGGAGCGACAGATACGCAGTACTTT. Translation: CVSNQVALLAGATDTQYF.

This clonotype was detected once. One end of the junction varies from germline; a read error may be responsible. This chain joins TRBV6-2 or TRBV6-3 and TRBJ1-4; D ambiguous. Per the germline V gene, CDR1 is MNHEY and CDR2 is SVGEGT. The CDR3 runs to 13 residues. The DNA of the CDR3 is TGTGGCAGCAGTTACTCGGTTGCTGGAAAACCGTTTTTT. It specifies CGSSYSVAGKPFF.

The chain links TRBV6-1 to TRBJ2-7, with 7 positions matching TRBD1. The CDR3 covers 14 residues. The V segment lost 2 bases and the J segment 13 bases; nucleotides outside the gene matches: 14. The germline gives CDR1 MNHNS, CDR2 SASEGT. The CDR3 here is CASSERGQEDENYF. Here the CDR3 DNA reads TGTGCCAGCAGTGAAAGGGGGCAGGAGGATGAGAATTACTTC.

In the case of this clonotype: At one of its ends the junction is not consistent with the germline gene, which may arise from a read error. The chain joins TRBV29-1 to TRBJ2-5; 8 bases map to TRBD2. This CDR3 comprises 13 residues. The germline V gene has CDR1 SQVTM and CDR2 ANQGSEA. CDR3 loop: CSAFSGNQEAQYF. CDR3 bases: TGCAGCGCTTTTAGCGGGAACCAAGAGGCCCAGTACTTC.

The chain employs TRBV12-3 or TRBV12-4 and TRBJ2-6; the D is unclear. This CDR3 spans 12 amino acids. The DNA for the CDR3 is TGTGTCACCCACGTTGGGGCCAACGTCCTGACTTTC. Amino acid sequence: CVTHVGANVLTF.

A word on this clonotype: At one boundary the junction diverges from the germline segment, which might be a read error. The rearrangement links TRBV10-3 to TRBJ1-1, with no clear D. CDR1 is ENHRY, CDR2 SYGVKD, per germline. This CDR3 region has 15 residues. CDR3 loop: CTINESRDMNTEAFF. The CDR3 nucleotides are TGTACCATCAATGAGTCTCGGGATATGAACACTGAGGCTTTCTTT.

In regard to this clonotype: One end of the junction fails to match germline, which may point to a read error. This sequence joins TRBV5-1 and TRBJ1-5; tentative D call: TRBD1 (5 bases). Germline assignment: CDR1 SGHRS and CDR2 YFSETQ. The CDR3 extends over 16 amino acids. The CDR3 coding sequence is TGCGCCAGCAGCTTGGAGGGGACCGTGGAGGGTCAGCACCAGCATTTT. This codes for CASSLEGTVEGQHQHF.

This clonotype was seen more than once but under ten times. This may come from a read error, since a much larger clone is one base off. The chain has TRBV6-1 and TRBJ2-1; perhaps TRBD2 as D (5 bases). Germline CDR1 MNHNS, CDR2 SASEGT. This CDR3 comprises 13 residues. The CDR3 region is CANSERKNNEQFF. The CDR3 DNA reads as TGTGCCAACAGTGAGCGGAAAAACAATGAGCAGTTCTTC.

The J gene is TRBJ2-1, the V gene TRBV6-2 or TRBV6-3; 13 nucleotides agree with TRBD2. The trim removed 6 bases at V and 8 bases at J, leaving 16 bases unmatched. Germline V gene sequence: CDR1 MNHEY, CDR2 SVGEGT. This CDR3 is 18 amino acids long. The CDR3 DNA reads as TGTGCCAGCAGCTACCTCCCCTGGACTAGCGGGAGTTGGGATGAGCAGTTCTTC. Residues: CASSYLPWTSGSWDEQFF.

In regard to this clonotype: One end of the junction varies from germline; a read error may be responsible. The CDR3 region has the DNA TGTGCCAGCAGCGAAGGCGGGGATTTGGCAGATACGCATTATTTT. This translates into CASSEGGDLADTHYF. J is TRBJ2-3 and V is TRBV11-1, with D tentatively TRBD2 (6 bases). CDR3 length: 15 residues. Germline V gene lookup returns CDR1 SGHAT and CDR2 FQDESV (reference sequence).

About this clonotype: This sequence may be a read error, since a much larger clone differs from it by one base. V is TRBV11-2 and J is TRBJ2-7; no firm D call. Germline CDR1 SGHAT, CDR2 FQNNGV. Trimming cost V 10 bases and J 2 bases, with 18 bases left between them. The CDR3 consists of 14 residues. CDR3 coding DNA: TGTGCCAACAGTTTAACGGACGCTGCCTACGAGCAGTACTTC. This encodes CANSLTDAAYEQYF.

The CDR3 sequence: CASSYCRDSLVIDTQYF. CDR3 in DNA: TGTGCCAGCAGTTATTGCCGGGACAGTTTAGTTATAGATACGCAGTATTTT. This chain links TRBV12-3 or TRBV12-4 with TRBJ2-3; 7 bases fit TRBD1. This CDR3 contains 17 residues. With 4 bases clipped from V and 5 bases from J, the junction kept 15 bases outside the gene matches.

With regard to this clonotype: The conserved closing phenylalanine or tryptophan is absent in this CDR3, likely reflecting a read error. The DNA is left out, because the CDR3 cannot be placed on it with certainty; the CDR3 is given as TCRdb lists it. The chain carries TRBV4-1 and TRBJ2-5. The CDR3 sequence runs 13 residues, both termini included. Germline loops: CDR1 MGHRA, CDR2 YSYEKL. This CDR3 reads CASSQDDTETRYL.

This clonotype was recorded at least ten times. The gene calls are TRBV5-4 and TRBJ2-5; TRBD1 is a possible D gene (5 bases). Germline CDR1 reads SGHNT; CDR2 reads YYREEE (reference sequence). V was shortened by 4 bases and J by 5 bases, with 15 bases between the two germline ends. The CDR3 is made up of 14 amino acids. CDR3 DNA sequence: TGTGCCAGCAGCCCAGCACAGGTGGGGGAGACCCAGTACTTC. Protein product: CASSPAQVGETQYF.

Of note for this clonotype: At one boundary the junction diverges from the germline segment, which might be a read error. CDR3 amino acids: CSARHDEQSF. The CDR3 bases are TGCAGTGCCCGTCACGATGAGCAGTCCTTC. This sequence joins TRBV20-1 and TRBJ2-1, with D unclear. CDR1 and CDR2 (germline): DFQATT, SNEGSKA (reference sequence). The CDR3 covers 10 residues.

A note on this clonotype: Because it lacks the conserved phenylalanine or tryptophan at the end, this CDR3 is likely a read error. It is unclear where the CDR3 begins or ends on the DNA, so no DNA is shown, and the CDR3 is as TCRdb lists it. This chain uses TRBV11-2 with TRBJ2-1; the table's D call, TRBD2, was not checked against the DNA. The CDR3 length is 14 residues, termini included. Germline V gene sequence: CDR1 SGHAT, CDR2 FQNNGV. CDR3: CANSLYRLVSERFI.

This clonotype has at least ten counts. The chain has TRBV4-3 and TRBJ2-5, with D uncertain. This CDR3 spans 13 amino acids. Germline V gives CDR1 LGHNA, CDR2 YSLEER. Trimming removed 1 base from V and 9 bases from J, with 12 bases in between. In DNA, the CDR3 is TGCGCCAGCAGCCAAGTCCTAATGGCGGCCCAGTACTTC. Translating gives CASSQVLMAAQYF.

This clonotype has just one count. This could be a read error, since a much larger clone is one nucleotide away. DNA for the CDR3: TGTGCCAGCAGCCCGAGTTGGGGAGTTGATCAGTTCTTC. Its protein product is CASSPSWGVDQFF. The rearrangement links TRBV28 to TRBJ2-1; a weak D match, TRBD2 (5 bases). Germline V gene lookup returns CDR1 MDHEN and CDR2 SYDVKM. This CDR3 is built from 13 residues. V lost 6 bases to trimming and J lost 13 bases, with 19 bases between them.

This clonotype was observed a single time. Its ends do not fully match the called genes, so a read error is possible. This chain links TRBV6-1 with TRBJ2-1, with TRBD2 matching over 9 bases. Germline V gene sequence: CDR1 MNHNS, CDR2 SASEGT. The CDR3 runs 14 residues. DNA of the CDR3: TGTGTCAGCGGGATGCGGGAGGGCCAGGAAGAGCAGTTCTTC. As protein: CVSGMREGQEEQFF.

V is TRBV29-1 and J is TRBJ1-2; D remains ambiguous. V was cut by 5 bases and J by 3 bases, with 13 bases left in between. CDR3 size: 13 residues. Germline loops: CDR1 SQVTM, CDR2 ANQGSEA. CDR3 DNA: TGCAGCGTTACCCTAAGTGGGGACTATGGCTACACCTTC. Translated: CSVTLSGDYGYTF.

The chain is built from TRBV29-1 and TRBJ2-7; TRBD1 might be the D (6 bases). The ends were cut back, 6 bases at V and 2 bases at J, with 11 bases in the middle. Germline-derived CDR1 and CDR2 are SQVTM and ANQGSEA. This CDR3 is 12 amino acids long. Written as DNA, the CDR3 is TGCAGCGTCCGAAAGGGGGCCTACGAGCAGTACTTC. This translates into CSVRKGAYEQYF.

This clonotype appeared a single time. The rearrangement joins TRBV20-1 to TRBJ2-7, with 12 bases matching TRBD2. The CDR3 spans 17 residues. With V trimmed by 6 bases and J by 3 bases, 15 bases remained unmatched. Germline V gives CDR1 DFQATT, CDR2 SNEGSKA (reference sequence). CDR3 coding DNA: TGCAGTGCGCGAAGGACAACCAGGACTAGCGGGAACTACGAGCAGTACTTC. Translation gives CSARRTTRTSGNYEQYF.

The chain recombines TRBV12-3 or TRBV12-4 with TRBJ2-2; D unresolved. The CDR3 sequence is 17 residues long. Trimming removed 11 bases at V and 5 bases at J, with 27 bases between. CDR3 protein: CAFSFRPLSTQTGELFF. DNA of the CDR3: TGTGCCTTCAGTTTCCGGCCACTTTCTACCCAGACCGGGGAGCTGTTTTTT.

This clonotype was observed a few times. The genes are TRBV12-3 or TRBV12-4 and TRBJ2-1, with 11 bases that match TRBD2. The length of the CDR3 is 17 residues. Trimming removed 7 bases from V and 6 bases from J; junction bases left unmatched: 14. For the CDR3, the DNA is TGTGCCAGCACCAAAAACACCCCGGGACTAGCGGCCAATGAGCAGTTCTTC. It specifies CASTKNTPGLAANEQFF.